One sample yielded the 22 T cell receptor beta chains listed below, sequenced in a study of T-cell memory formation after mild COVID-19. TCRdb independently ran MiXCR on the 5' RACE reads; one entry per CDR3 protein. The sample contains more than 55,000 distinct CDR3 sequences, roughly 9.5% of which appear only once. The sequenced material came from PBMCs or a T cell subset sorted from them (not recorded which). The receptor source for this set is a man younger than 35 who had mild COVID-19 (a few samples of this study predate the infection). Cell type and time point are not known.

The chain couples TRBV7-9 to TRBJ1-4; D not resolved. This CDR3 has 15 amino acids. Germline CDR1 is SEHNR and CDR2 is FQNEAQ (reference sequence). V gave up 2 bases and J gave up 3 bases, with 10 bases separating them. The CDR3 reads CASSLPPGANEKLFF. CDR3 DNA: TGTGCCAGCAGCTTACCGCCCGGGGCTAATGAAAAACTGTTTTTT.

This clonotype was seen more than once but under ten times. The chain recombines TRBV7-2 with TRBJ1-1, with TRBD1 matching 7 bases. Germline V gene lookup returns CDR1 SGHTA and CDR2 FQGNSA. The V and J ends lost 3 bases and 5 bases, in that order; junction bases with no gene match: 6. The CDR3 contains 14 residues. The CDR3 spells CASSLDRIGTEAFF. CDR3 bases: TGTGCCAGCAGCTTGGACAGGATTGGTACTGAAGCTTTCTTT.

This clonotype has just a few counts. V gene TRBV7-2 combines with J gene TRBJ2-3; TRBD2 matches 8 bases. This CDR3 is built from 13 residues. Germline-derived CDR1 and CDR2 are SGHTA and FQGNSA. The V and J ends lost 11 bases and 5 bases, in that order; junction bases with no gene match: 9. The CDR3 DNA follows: TGTGCCGGGACGGGGGGGCAGGGAGATACGCAGTATTTT. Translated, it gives CAGTGGQGDTQYF. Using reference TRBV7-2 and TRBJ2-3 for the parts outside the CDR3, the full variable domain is GAGVSQSPSNKVTEKGKDVELRCDPISGHTALYWYRQSLGQGLEFLIYFQGNSAPDKSGLPSDRFSAERTGGSVSTLTIQRTQQEDSAVYLCAGTGGQGDTQYFGPGTRLTVL.

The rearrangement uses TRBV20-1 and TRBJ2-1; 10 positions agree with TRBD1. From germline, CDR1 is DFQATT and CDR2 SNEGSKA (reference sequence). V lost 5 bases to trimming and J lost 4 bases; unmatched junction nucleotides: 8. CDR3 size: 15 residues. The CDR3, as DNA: TGCAGTGCTGCGACAGGGGGCGACCCATACAATGAGCAGTTCTTC. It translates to CSAATGGDPYNEQFF.

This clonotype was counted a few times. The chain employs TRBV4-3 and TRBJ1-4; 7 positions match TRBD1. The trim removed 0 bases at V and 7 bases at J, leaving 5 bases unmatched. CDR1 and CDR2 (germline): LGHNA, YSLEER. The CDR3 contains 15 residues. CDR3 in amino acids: CASSQEQGRGEKLFF. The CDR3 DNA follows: TGCGCCAGCAGCCAAGAACAGGGGCGAGGTGAAAAACTGTTTTTT.

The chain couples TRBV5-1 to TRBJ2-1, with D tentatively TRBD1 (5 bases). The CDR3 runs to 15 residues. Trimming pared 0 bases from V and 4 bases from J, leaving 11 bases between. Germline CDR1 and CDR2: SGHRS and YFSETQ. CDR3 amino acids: CASSLASGHYNEQFF. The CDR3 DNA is TGCGCCAGCAGCTTGGCGTCAGGGCATTACAATGAGCAGTTCTTC.

DNA for the CDR3: TGTGCCAGCACGATGGGTTTAGGGGGGCACAACACTGAAGCTTTCTTT. Translation: CASTMGLGGHNTEAFF. This rearrangement joins TRBV12-3 or TRBV12-4 to TRBJ1-1; D is perhaps TRBD1 (6 bases). This CDR3 comprises 16 residues. The V gene lost 7 bases and the J gene lost 2 bases, with 20 bases spanning the gap.

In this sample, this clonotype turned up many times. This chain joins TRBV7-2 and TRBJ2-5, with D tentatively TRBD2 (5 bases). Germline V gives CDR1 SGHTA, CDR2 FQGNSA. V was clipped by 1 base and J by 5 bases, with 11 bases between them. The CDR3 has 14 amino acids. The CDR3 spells CASSLGAGEETQYF. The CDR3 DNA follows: TGTGCCAGCAGCTTAGGGGCCGGGGAGGAGACCCAGTACTTC.

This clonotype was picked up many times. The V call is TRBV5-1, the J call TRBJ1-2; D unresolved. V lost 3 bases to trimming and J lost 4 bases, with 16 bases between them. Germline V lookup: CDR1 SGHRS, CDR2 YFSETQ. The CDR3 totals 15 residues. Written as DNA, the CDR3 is TGCGCCAGCAGCTCTGCCGCGGACGCCGTCTATGGCTACACCTTC. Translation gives CASSSAADAVYGYTF.

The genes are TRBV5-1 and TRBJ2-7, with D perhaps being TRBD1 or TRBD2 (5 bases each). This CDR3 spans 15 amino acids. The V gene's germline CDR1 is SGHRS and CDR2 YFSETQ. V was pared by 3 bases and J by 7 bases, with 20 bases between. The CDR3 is CASSSEGATTGEQYF. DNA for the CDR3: TGCGCCAGCAGCTCCGAAGGGGCCACTACGGGGGAGCAGTACTTC.

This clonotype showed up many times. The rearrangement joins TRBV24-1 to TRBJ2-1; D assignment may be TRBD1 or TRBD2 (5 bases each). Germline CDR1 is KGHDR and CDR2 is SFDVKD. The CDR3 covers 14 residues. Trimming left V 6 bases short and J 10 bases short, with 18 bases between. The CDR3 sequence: CATSTGTNSREQFF. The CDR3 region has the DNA TGTGCCACCAGTACCGGGACCAACTCGCGGGAGCAGTTCTTC.

In DNA form, the CDR3 reads TGTGCCAGTTCTAACGCCGGGACTGGCGGCGAGGTAGTCTACGAGCAGTACTTC. This gives the protein CASSNAGTGGEVVYEQYF. The chain carries TRBV19 and TRBJ2-7; D might be TRBD2 (6 bases). This CDR3 region has 18 residues. V was shortened by 8 bases and J by 3 bases, with 29 bases between the two germline ends. Per the germline V gene, CDR1 is LNHDA and CDR2 is SQIVND (reference sequence).

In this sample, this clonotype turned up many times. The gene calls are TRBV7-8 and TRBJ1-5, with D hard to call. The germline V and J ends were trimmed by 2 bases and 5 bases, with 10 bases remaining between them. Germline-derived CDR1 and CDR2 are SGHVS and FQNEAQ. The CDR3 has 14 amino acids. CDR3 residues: CASSLRRVDQPQHF. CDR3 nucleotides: TGTGCCAGCAGCTTAAGGAGGGTGGATCAGCCCCAGCATTTT.

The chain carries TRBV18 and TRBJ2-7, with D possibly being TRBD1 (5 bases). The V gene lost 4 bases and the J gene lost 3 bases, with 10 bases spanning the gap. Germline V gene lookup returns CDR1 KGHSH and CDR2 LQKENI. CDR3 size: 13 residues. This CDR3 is CASSQGRDYEQYV. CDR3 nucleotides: TGTGCCAGCTCACAGGGCAGGGACTACGAGCAGTACGTC.

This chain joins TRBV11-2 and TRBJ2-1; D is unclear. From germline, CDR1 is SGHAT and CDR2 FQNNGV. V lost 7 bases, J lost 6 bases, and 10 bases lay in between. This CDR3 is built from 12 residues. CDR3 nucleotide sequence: TGTGCCAGCATCGGACCTCTCAATGAGCAGTTCTTC. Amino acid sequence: CASIGPLNEQFF.

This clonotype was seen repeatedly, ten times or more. The DNA of the CDR3 is TGTGCCAGCAGCCCGAGCGGGACTTGGCAGACCCAGTACTTC. Amino acids: CASSPSGTWQTQYF. The J gene is TRBJ2-5, the V gene TRBV7-9, with 7 nucleotides matching TRBD2. Germline CDR1 SEHNR, CDR2 FQNEAQ (reference sequence). Trimming at V came to 5 bases and at J to 6 bases, leaving 9 bases not matched to a gene. The CDR3 has 14 residues.

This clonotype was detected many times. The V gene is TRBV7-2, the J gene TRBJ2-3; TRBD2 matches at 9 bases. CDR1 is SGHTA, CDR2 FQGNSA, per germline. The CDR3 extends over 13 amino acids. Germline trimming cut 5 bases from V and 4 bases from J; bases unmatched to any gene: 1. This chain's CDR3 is CASSPSGADTQYF. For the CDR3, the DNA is TGTGCCAGCAGCCCTAGCGGGGCAGATACGCAGTATTTT.

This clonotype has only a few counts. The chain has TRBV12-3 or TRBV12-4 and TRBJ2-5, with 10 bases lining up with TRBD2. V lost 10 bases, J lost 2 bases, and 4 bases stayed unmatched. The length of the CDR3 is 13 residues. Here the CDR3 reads CAIKAGGQETQYF. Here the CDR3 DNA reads TGTGCCATCAAAGCGGGGGGGCAAGAGACCCAGTACTTC.

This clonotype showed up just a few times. CDR3 coding DNA: TGTGCCAGCAGCGCCGCAGGGGCAACGACTGGAAACACCATATATTTT. Translation: CASSAAGATTGNTIYF. J is TRBJ1-3 and V is TRBV9, with D possibly being TRBD1 (6 bases). CDR1 is SGDLS, CDR2 YYNGEE, per germline. The CDR3 is 16 residues long. V lost 3 bases and J 2 bases, leaving 15 bases between the germline ends.

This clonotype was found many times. This CDR3 reads CSARDPLGNEQFF. In DNA, the CDR3 is TGCAGTGCTAGAGATCCCCTGGGTAATGAGCAGTTCTTC. The chain uses TRBV20-1 and TRBJ2-1, with D uncertain. The length of the CDR3 is 13 residues. Germline CDR1 and CDR2: DFQATT and SNEGSKA (reference sequence). Between the trimmed V and J ends, which lost 0 bases and 7 bases, there was a span of 10 bases.

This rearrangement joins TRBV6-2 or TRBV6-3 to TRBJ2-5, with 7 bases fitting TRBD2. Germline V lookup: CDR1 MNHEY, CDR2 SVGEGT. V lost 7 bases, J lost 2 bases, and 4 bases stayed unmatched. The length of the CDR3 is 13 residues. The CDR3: CASIGGGQETQYF. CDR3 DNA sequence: TGTGCCAGCATTGGGGGGGGGCAAGAGACCCAGTACTTC.

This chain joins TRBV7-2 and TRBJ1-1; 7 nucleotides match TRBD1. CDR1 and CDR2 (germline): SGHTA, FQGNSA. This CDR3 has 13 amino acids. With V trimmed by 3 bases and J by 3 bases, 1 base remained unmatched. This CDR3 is CASSFDRDTEAFF. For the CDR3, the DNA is TGTGCCAGCAGCTTCGACAGGGACACTGAAGCTTTCTTT.